What follows are 16 T cell receptor beta chains derived from one specimen sequenced in a study of T cell responses to AZD1222 COVID-19 vaccine. Sequencing was performed with immunoSEQ multiplex PCR; in TCRdb, only in-frame clones are kept and a portion is missing. Seen here are 150,000 to 200,000 clones, 80% to 90% observed once, and the top ten hold under 3.5%. The sequencing here drew on peripheral blood, taken on day 0 of MenACWY control vaccination. These receptors originate from an adult in good health.

As regards this clone: The same CDR3 arises from other DNA sequences in this sample as well. The CDR3 protein is CASSLAWGGTDTQYF. CDR3 coding DNA: TGTGCCAGCAGCTTAGCCTGGGGCGGGACAGATACGCAGTATTTT. The chain couples TRBV11-3 to TRBJ2-3; possibly TRBD1 or TRBD2 for D (5 bases each). The CDR3 loop spans 15 amino acids. Germline assignment: CDR1 SGHNT and CDR2 YENEEA. V was pared by 1 base and J by 3 bases, with 11 bases between.

The CDR3: CASSLVASGGGEQFF. The CDR3 nucleotides read TGTGCCAGCAGCTTAGTGGCTAGCGGGGGGGGTGAGCAGTTCTTC. The chain is built from TRBV7-6 and TRBJ2-1; TRBD2 agrees at 12 bases. Per germline, CDR1 SGHVS and CDR2 FNYEAQ. The CDR3 contains 15 residues. The V gene end was trimmed by 1 base and the J gene end by 9 bases; junction bases not matched to a gene: 4. Full variable domain (missing parts from reference TRBV7-6 and TRBJ2-1): GAGVSQSPRYKVTKRGQDVALRCDPISGHVSLYWYRQALGQGPEFLTYFNYEAQQDKSGLPNDRFSAERPEGSISTLTIQRTEQRDSAMYRCASSLVASGGGEQFFGPGTRLTVL.

This clone was seen a single time. The genes are TRBV2 and TRBJ2-3, with D perhaps given as TRBD1 or TRBD2 (6 bases each). Germline CDR1 SNHLY, CDR2 FYNNEI. The CDR3 sequence is 13 residues long. The CDR3 DNA reads TGTGCTGGGGGGCGGGATTCCACAGATACGCAGTATTTT. Protein sequence: CAGGRDSTDTQYF.

The rearrangement uses TRBV30 and TRBJ1-4; TRBD1 might be the D (5 bases). Germline V gene data show CDR1 as GTSNPN and CDR2 as SVGIG (reference sequence). The length of the CDR3 is 13 residues. V lost 3 bases, J lost 5 bases, and 10 bases lay in between. CDR3 region: CAWRGRGNEKLFF. DNA of the CDR3: TGTGCCTGGAGGGGGCGGGGAAATGAAAAACTGTTTTTT.

The chain links TRBV27 to TRBJ2-7; maybe TRBD1 (5 bases). This CDR3 comprises 14 residues. Per germline, CDR1 MNHEY and CDR2 SMNVEV (reference sequence). Trimming stripped 4 bases from V and 1 base from J, with 11 bases between. CDR3 protein: CASSYGQDSYEQYF. The DNA of the CDR3 is TGTGCCAGCAGTTATGGACAAGATTCCTACGAGCAGTACTTC.

This sequence joins TRBV5-6 and TRBJ1-6, with D uncertain. The CDR3 runs to 19 residues. Trimming removed 0 bases at V and 0 bases at J, with 16 bases between. Germline V gene sequence: CDR1 SGHDT, CDR2 YYEEEE. This chain's CDR3 is CASSLGPSVGSSYNSPLHF. In nucleotides, the CDR3 is TGTGCCAGCAGCTTGGGTCCCAGCGTGGGGAGCTCCTATAATTCACCCCTCCACTTT.

The rearrangement uses TRBV30 and TRBJ2-5, with 8 bases lining up with TRBD1. Germline lookup yields CDR1 GTSNPN and CDR2 SVGIG (reference sequence). The J segment lost 2 bases and the V segment lost 4 bases, leaving 3 bases of the junction unmatched. This CDR3 has 13 residues. The CDR3 protein is CAWTTGEQETQYF. The CDR3, as DNA: TGTGCCTGGACGACAGGGGAACAAGAGACCCAGTACTTC.

The genes are TRBV2 and TRBJ2-1; the D gene is possibly TRBD1 (6 bases). The CDR3 covers 16 residues. Trimming left V 6 bases short and J 4 bases short, with 19 bases between. The germline CDR1 and CDR2 sequences are SNHLY and FYNNEI. The CDR3 DNA follows: TGTGCCAGCAGCCTACCAGGGACATCTCCGTACAATGAGCAGTTCTTC. Translating it yields CASSLPGTSPYNEQFF.

The rearrangement joins TRBV4-1 to TRBJ2-5; 9 bases are a match to TRBD1. V lost 2 bases, J lost 5 bases, and 6 bases stayed unmatched. Germline loops: CDR1 MGHRA, CDR2 YSYEKL. This CDR3 is built from 15 residues. The CDR3, as DNA: TGCGCCAGCAGCCAAAGAGACAGGGGGGGCGAGACCCAGTACTTC. This codes for CASSQRDRGGETQYF.

This clone was detected only once. This chain links TRBV28 with TRBJ2-7; 12 bases map to TRBD2. The V gene end was trimmed by 5 bases and the J gene end by 2 bases; junction bases not matched to a gene: 13. Per the germline V gene, CDR1 is MDHEN and CDR2 is SYDVKM. The CDR3 spans 18 residues. CDR3 DNA: TGTGCCAGCAGTCCCTCCGGGACTAGCGGGCGACTGGCCTACGAGCAGTACTTC. Its translation is CASSPSGTSGRLAYEQYF.

The V gene is TRBV7-2, the J gene TRBJ2-5; D gene uncertain. Germline V CDR1 and CDR2: SGHTA, FQGNSA. This CDR3 is 16 amino acids long. The V and J ends lost 5 bases and 0 bases respectively, with 16 bases between them. The CDR3 loop reads CASSEAPWRNQETQYF. The CDR3 DNA reads as TGTGCCAGCAGCGAGGCGCCGTGGCGCAACCAAGAGACCCAGTACTTC.

This clone has just a few counts. The V gene is TRBV18, the J gene TRBJ1-2; 8 bases fit TRBD1. The trim removed 4 bases at V and 14 bases at J, leaving 15 bases unmatched. This CDR3 is built from 14 residues. CDR1 is KGHSH, CDR2 LQKENI, per germline. The CDR3 sequence: CASSRGTGVLATTF. The CDR3 region has the DNA TGTGCCAGCTCACGCGGGACAGGTGTTTTGGCTACGACCTTC. Together with reference TRBV18 and TRBJ1-2, the CDR3 gives the full variable domain: NAGVMQNPRHLVRRRGQEARLRCSPMKGHSHVYWYRQLPEEGLKFMVYLQKENIIDESGMPKERFSAEFPKEGPSILRIQQVVRGDSAAYFCASSRGTGVLATTFGSGTRLTVV.

V is TRBV28 and J is TRBJ2-1; D is ambiguous. V lost 8 bases, J lost 8 bases, and 13 bases lay in between. The CDR3 extends over 12 amino acids. Germline V gives CDR1 MDHEN, CDR2 SYDVKM. CDR3 sequence: CASDKMRDEQFF. CDR3 coding DNA: TGTGCCAGCGATAAAATGAGAGATGAGCAGTTCTTC.

This clone was seen only once. The J gene is TRBJ1-4, the V gene TRBV2; D gene ambiguous. The V and J ends lost 2 bases and 11 bases respectively, with 6 bases between them. Germline V CDR1 and CDR2: SNHLY, FYNNEI. This CDR3 comprises 11 residues. The CDR3 DNA follows: TGTGCCAGCAGTGAAAAGGAGAAACTGTTTTTT. It specifies CASSEKEKLFF. Filled out from reference TRBV2 and TRBJ1-4, the complete variable domain reads EPEVTQTPSHQVTQMGQEVILRCVPISNHLYFYWYRQILGQKVEFLVSFYNNEISEKSEIFDDQFSVERPDGSNFTLKIRSTKLEDSAMYFCASSEKEKLFFGSGTQLSVL.

This chain uses TRBV11-2 with TRBJ1-1; no clear D gene. Germline loops: CDR1 SGHAT, CDR2 FQNNGV. The CDR3 is 15 residues long. The ends were cut back, 1 base at V and 6 bases at J, with 15 bases in the middle. The DNA of the CDR3 is TGTGCCAGCAGCTTAGGCTTGTTGGGTCGTGCTGAAGCTTTCTTT. This encodes CASSLGLLGRAEAFF.

The chain is built from TRBV7-8 and TRBJ2-7, with 8 bases matching TRBD2. V lost 0 bases and J lost 5; bases outside the gene matches: 12. Germline assignment: CDR1 SGHVS and CDR2 FQNEAQ. This CDR3 contains 17 residues. The chain's CDR3 is CASSLAIGRATRHEQYF. Here the CDR3 DNA reads TGTGCCAGCAGCTTAGCGATCGGGAGGGCCACTCGACACGAGCAGTACTTC.